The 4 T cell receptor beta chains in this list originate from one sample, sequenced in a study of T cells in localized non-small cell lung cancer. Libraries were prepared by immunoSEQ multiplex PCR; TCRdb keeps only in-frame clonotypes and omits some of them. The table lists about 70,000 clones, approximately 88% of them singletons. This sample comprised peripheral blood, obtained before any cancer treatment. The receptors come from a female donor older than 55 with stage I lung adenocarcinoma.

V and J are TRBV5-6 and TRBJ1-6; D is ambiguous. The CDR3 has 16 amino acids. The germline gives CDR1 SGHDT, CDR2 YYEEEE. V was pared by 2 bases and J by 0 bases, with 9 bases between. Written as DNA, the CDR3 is TGTGCCAGCAGCTTAGGAGGCCTCTCCTATAATTCACCCCTCCACTTT. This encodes CASSLGGLSYNSPLHF. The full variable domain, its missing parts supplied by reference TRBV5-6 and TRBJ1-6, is DAGVTQSPTHLIKTRGQQVTLRCSPKSGHDTVSWYQQALGQGPQFIFQYYEEEERQRGNFPDRFSGHQFPNYSSELNVNALLLGDSALYLCASSLGGLSYNSPLHFGNGTRLTVT.

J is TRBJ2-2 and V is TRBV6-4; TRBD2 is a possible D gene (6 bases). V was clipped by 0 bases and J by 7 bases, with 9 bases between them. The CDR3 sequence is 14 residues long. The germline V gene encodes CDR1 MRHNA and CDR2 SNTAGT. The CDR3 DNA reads TGTGCCAGCAGTGACTCTGCTAGCGTCGGGGAGCTGTTTTTT. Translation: CASSDSASVGELFF.

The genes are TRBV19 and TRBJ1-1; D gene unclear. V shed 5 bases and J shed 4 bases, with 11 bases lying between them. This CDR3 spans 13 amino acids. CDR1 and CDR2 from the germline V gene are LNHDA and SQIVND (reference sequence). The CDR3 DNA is TGTGCCAGTAGTTATGCGCTGGCCACTGAAGCTTTCTTT. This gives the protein CASSYALATEAFF.

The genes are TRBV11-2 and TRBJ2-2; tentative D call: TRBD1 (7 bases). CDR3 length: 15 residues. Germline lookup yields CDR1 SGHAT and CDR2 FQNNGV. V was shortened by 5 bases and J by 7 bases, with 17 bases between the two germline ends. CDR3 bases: TGTGCCAGCAGCCCAACCCAGGGGGGTATCGGGGAGCTGTTTTTT. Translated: CASSPTQGGIGELFF. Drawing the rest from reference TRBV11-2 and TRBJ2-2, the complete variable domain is EAGVAQSPRYKIIEKRQSVAFWCNPISGHATLYWYQQILGQGPKLLIQFQNNGVVDDSQLPKDRFSAERLKGVDSTLKIQPAKLEDSAVYLCASSPTQGGIGELFFGEGSRLTVL.